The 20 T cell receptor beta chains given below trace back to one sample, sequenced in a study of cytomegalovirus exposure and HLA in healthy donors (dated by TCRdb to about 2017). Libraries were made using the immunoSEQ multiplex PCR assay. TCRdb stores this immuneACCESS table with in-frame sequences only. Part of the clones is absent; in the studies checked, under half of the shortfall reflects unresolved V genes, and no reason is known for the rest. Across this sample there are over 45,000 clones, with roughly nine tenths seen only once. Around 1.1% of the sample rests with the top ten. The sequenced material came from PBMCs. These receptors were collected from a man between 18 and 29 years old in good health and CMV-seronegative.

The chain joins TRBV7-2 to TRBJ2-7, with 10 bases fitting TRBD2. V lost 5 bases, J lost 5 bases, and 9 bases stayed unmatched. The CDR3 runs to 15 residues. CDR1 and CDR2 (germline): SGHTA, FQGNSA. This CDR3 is CASSPRTSGTHEQYF. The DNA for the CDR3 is TGTGCCAGCAGCCCAAGAACTAGCGGGACTCACGAGCAGTACTTC.

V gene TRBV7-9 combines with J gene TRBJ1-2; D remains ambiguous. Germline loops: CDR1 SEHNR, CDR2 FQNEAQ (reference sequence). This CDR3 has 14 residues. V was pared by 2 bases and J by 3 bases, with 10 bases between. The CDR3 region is CASSLSAPHYGYTF. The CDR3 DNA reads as TGTGCCAGCAGCTTATCAGCGCCACACTATGGCTACACCTTC.

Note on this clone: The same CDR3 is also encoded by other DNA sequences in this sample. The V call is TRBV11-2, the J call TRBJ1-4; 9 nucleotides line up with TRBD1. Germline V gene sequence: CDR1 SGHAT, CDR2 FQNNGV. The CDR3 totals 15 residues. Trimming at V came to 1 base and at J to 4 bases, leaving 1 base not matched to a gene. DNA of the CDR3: TGTGCCAGCAGCTTAGGGGACAGGGATAATGAAAAACTGTTTTTT. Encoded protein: CASSLGDRDNEKLFF. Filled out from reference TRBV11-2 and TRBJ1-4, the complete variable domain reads EAGVAQSPRYKIIEKRQSVAFWCNPISGHATLYWYQQILGQGPKLLIQFQNNGVVDDSQLPKDRFSAERLKGVDSTLKIQPAKLEDSAVYLCASSLGDRDNEKLFFGSGTQLSVL.

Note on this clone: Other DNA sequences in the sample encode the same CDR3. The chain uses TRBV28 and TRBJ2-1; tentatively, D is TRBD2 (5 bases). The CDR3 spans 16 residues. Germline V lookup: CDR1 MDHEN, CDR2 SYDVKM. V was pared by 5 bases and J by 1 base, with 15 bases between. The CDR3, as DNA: TGTGCCAGCAGTCGAGTAGCTGGAGGTTCCTACAATGAGCAGTTCTTC. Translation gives CASSRVAGGSYNEQFF.

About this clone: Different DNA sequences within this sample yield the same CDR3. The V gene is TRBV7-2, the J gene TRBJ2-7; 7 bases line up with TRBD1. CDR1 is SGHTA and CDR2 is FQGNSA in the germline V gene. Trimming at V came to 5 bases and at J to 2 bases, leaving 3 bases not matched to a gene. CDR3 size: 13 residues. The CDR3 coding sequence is TGTGCCAGCAGCCTTGACAGGGCCTACGAGCAGTACTTC. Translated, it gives CASSLDRAYEQYF. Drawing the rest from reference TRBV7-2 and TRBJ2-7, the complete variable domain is GAGVSQSPSNKVTEKGKDVELRCDPISGHTALYWYRQSLGQGLEFLIYFQGNSAPDKSGLPSDRFSAERTGGSVSTLTIQRTQQEDSAVYLCASSLDRAYEQYFGPGTRLTVT.

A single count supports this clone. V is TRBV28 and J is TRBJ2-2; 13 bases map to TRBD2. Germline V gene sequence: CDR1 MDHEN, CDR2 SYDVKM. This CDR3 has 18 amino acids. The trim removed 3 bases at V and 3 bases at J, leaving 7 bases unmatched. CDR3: CASSLRTSGRGYTGELFF. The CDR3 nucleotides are TGTGCCAGCAGTTTGAGGACTAGCGGGAGAGGTTACACCGGGGAGCTGTTTTTT.

The CDR3 DNA follows: TGTGCCAGCTCACCAGGCGGTGAGCAGTTCTTC. Protein sequence: CASSPGGEQFF. The chain uses TRBV18 and TRBJ2-1; D is unclear. This CDR3 has 11 residues. The germline V gene encodes CDR1 KGHSH and CDR2 LQKENI. Trimming took off 2 bases at V and 9 bases at J, with 5 bases between the two ends.

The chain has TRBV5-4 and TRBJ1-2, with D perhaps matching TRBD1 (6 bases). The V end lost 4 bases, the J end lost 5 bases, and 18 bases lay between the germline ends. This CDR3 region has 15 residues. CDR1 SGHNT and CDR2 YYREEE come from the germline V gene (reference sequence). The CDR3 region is CASSLAPGAGYGYTF. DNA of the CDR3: TGTGCCAGCAGCCTCGCCCCAGGGGCGGGTTATGGCTACACCTTC.

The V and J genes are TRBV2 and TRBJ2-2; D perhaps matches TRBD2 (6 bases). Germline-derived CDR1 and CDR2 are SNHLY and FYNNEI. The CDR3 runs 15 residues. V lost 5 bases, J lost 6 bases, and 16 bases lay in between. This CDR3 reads CASSTRDGGPGELFF. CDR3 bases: TGTGCCAGCAGTACGCGGGACGGCGGCCCCGGGGAGCTGTTTTTT.

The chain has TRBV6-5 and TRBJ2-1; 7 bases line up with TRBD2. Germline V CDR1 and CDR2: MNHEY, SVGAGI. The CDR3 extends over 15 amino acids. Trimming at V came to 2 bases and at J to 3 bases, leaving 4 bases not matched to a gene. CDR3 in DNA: TGTGCCAGCAGTTACGGCCAGCGGGACTACAATGAGCAGTTCTTC. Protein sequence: CASSYGQRDYNEQFF.

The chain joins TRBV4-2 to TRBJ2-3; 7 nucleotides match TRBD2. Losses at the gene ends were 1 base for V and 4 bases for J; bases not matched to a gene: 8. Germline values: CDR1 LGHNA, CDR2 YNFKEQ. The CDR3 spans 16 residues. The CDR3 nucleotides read TGTGCCAGCAGCCAAGCCCTCATAGCGGGTCCAGATACGCAGTATTTT. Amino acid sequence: CASSQALIAGPDTQYF.

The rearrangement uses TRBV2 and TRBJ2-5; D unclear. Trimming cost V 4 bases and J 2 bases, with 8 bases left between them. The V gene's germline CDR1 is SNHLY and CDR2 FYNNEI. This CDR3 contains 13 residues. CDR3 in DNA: TGTGCCAGCAGTGGTGCGGTACAAGAGACCCAGTACTTC. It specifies CASSGAVQETQYF.

This CDR3 reads CASSLEASGANVLTF. The CDR3 nucleotides read TGTGCCAGCAGCTTAGAAGCCTCTGGGGCCAACGTCCTGACTTTC. V and J are TRBV7-2 and TRBJ2-6, with D hard to call. The V gene lost 1 base and the J gene lost 0 bases, with 4 bases spanning the gap. The CDR3 totals 15 residues. Per the germline V gene, CDR1 is SGHTA and CDR2 is FQGNSA.

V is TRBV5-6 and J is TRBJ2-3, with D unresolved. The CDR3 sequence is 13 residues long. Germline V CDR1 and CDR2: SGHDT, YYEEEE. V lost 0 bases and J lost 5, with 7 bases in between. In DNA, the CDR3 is TGTGCCAGCAGCTTGGGCAGGTTAGATACGCAGTATTTT. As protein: CASSLGRLDTQYF.

The CDR3 here is CASMPGAQYF. The CDR3 bases are TGTGCCAGCATGCCGGGGGCCCAGTACTTC. V usage is TRBV27 and J usage is TRBJ2-5; TRBD2 might be the D (6 bases). This CDR3 spans 10 amino acids. The V end lost 7 bases, the J end lost 9 bases, and 9 bases lay between the germline ends. Germline values: CDR1 MNHEY, CDR2 SMNVEV (reference sequence).

The CDR3 nucleotides read TGTGCCAGCAGCCGCCAAGGACTAGCGGTTTGGGGCTCCTACAATGAGCAGTTCTTC. Its translation: CASSRQGLAVWGSYNEQFF. J is TRBJ2-1 and V is TRBV7-9, with 10 nucleotides matching TRBD2. With V trimmed by 5 bases and J by 0 bases, 13 bases remained unmatched. The CDR3 has 19 amino acids. Germline V gene sequence: CDR1 SEHNR, CDR2 FQNEAQ (reference sequence). The entire variable domain, with the rest obtained from reference TRBV7-9 and TRBJ2-1, is as follows: DTGVSQNPRHKITKRGQNVTFRCDPISEHNRLYWYRQTLGQGPEFLTYFQNEAQLEKSRLLSDRFSAERPKGSFSTLEIQRTEQGDSAMYLCASSRQGLAVWGSYNEQFFGPGTRLTVL.

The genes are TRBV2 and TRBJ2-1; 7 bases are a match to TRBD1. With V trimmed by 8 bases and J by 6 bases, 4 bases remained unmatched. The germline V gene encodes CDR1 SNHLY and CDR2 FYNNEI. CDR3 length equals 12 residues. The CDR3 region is CASATGSNEQFF. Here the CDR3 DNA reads TGTGCCAGCGCGACAGGGTCCAATGAGCAGTTCTTC. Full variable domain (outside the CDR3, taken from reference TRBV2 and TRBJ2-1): EPEVTQTPSHQVTQMGQEVILRCVPISNHLYFYWYRQILGQKVEFLVSFYNNEISEKSEIFDDQFSVERPDGSNFTLKIRSTKLEDSAMYFCASATGSNEQFFGPGTRLTVL.

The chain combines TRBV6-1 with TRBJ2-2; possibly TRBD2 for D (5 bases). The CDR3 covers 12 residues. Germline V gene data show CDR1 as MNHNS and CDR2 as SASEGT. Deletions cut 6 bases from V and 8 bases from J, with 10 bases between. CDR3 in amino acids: CASRREWGELFF. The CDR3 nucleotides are TGTGCCAGCAGGAGGGAATGGGGGGAGCTGTTTTTT.

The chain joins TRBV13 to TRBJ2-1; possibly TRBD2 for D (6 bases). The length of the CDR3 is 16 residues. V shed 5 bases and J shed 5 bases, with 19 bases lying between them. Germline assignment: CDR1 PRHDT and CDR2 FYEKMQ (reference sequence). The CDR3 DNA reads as TGTGCCAGCAGCACGCCCCAACTAGCAAACCACAATGAGCAGTTCTTC. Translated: CASSTPQLANHNEQFF.

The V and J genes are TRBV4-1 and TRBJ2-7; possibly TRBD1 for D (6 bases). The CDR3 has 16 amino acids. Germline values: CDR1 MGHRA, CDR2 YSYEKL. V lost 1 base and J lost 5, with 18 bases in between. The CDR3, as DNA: TGCGCCAGCAGCCAAGTTCGGGACACTCGCTTCCACGAGCAGTACTTC. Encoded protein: CASSQVRDTRFHEQYF.